Below, 15 T cell receptor beta chains from the same sample are listed, as sequenced in a study of OX40 agonist ivuxolimab in advanced cancers. Assay: immunoSEQ multiplex PCR; the TCRdb copy retains only in-frame clones and omits some. This table holds 150,000 to 190,000 clones, 94% found once. Sequencing used CD4+ or CD8+ T cells sorted from blood, obtained in a trial of the OX40 agonist ivuxolimab. These receptors originate from an adult with an advanced solid tumor such as melanoma, head and neck, liver or kidney cancer.

A few counts support this clone. V usage is TRBV6-6 and J usage is TRBJ1-2; a weak D match, TRBD1 (5 bases). The CDR3 extends over 14 amino acids. V lost 7 bases, J lost 2 bases, and 14 bases lay in between. Germline V CDR1 and CDR2: MNHNY, SVGAGI (reference sequence). The CDR3 sequence: CASTLDRQNYGYTF. DNA of the CDR3: TGTGCCAGCACCCTGGATCGACAGAACTATGGCTACACCTTC.

In DNA form, the CDR3 reads TGTGCCAGCAGTTTAGGAGGGGGCGGAAGTGAAAAACTGTTTTTT. This sequence encodes CASSLGGGGSEKLFF. The J gene is TRBJ1-4, the V gene TRBV28; 7 positions match TRBD1. Losses at the gene ends were 2 bases for V and 7 bases for J; bases not matched to a gene: 7. The CDR3 runs to 15 residues. CDR1 and CDR2 (germline): MDHEN, SYDVKM. The full variable domain, completed using reference TRBV28 and TRBJ1-4, is DVKVTQSSRYLVKRTGEKVFLECVQDMDHENMFWYRQDPGLGLRLIYFSYDVKMKEKGDIPEGYSVSREKKERFSLILESASTNQTSMYLCASSLGGGGSEKLFFGSGTQLSVL.

The V and J genes are TRBV14 and TRBJ2-7; D is unresolved. Germline V gene data show CDR1 as SGHDN and CDR2 as FVKESK. This CDR3 comprises 12 residues. Trimming took 4 bases from V and 0 from J, leaving 4 bases between them. The CDR3 coding sequence is TGTGCCAGCAGCCGTAGCTCCTACGAGCAGTACTTC. Its translation is CASSRSSYEQYF.

V is TRBV6-1 and J is TRBJ1-1; D remains unclear. CDR3 length equals 13 residues. Trimming stripped 5 bases from V and 1 base from J, with 8 bases between. In germline, CDR1 is MNHNS, CDR2 SASEGT. The chain's CDR3 is CASSFGPNTEAFF. The CDR3 region has the DNA TGTGCCAGCAGTTTCGGGCCGAACACTGAAGCTTTCTTT.

The J gene is TRBJ2-3, the V gene TRBV7-2; 9 bases are a match to TRBD2. V trimming: 1 base; J trimming: 4 bases; junction bases outside the gene matches: 6. Per germline, CDR1 SGHTA and CDR2 FQGNSA. The CDR3 is 16 residues long. CDR3 loop: CASSLVGLAGADTQYF. DNA of the CDR3: TGTGCCAGCAGCTTAGTGGGGTTAGCGGGAGCAGATACGCAGTATTTT.

The chain combines TRBV6-1 with TRBJ2-7; D is possibly TRBD1 or TRBD2 (5 bases each). The V gene lost 10 bases and the J gene lost 3 bases, with 19 bases spanning the gap. Germline CDR1 and CDR2: MNHNS and SASEGT. The CDR3 sequence is 14 residues long. The CDR3 DNA reads as TGTGCCACCCGGGGACCGCTAGCAGTCTACGAGCAGTACTTC. This encodes CATRGPLAVYEQYF.

Notes on this clone: Other DNA sequences from this sample encode an identical CDR3 as well. V and J are TRBV5-1 and TRBJ1-2, with D perhaps TRBD1 (6 bases). Germline V gene sequence: CDR1 SGHRS, CDR2 YFSETQ. This CDR3 is 13 amino acids long. V shed 0 bases and J shed 6 bases, with 9 bases lying between them. Written as DNA, the CDR3 is TGCGCCAGCAGCTTGGGCGGGGGCGATGGCTACACCTTC. The encoded protein is CASSLGGGDGYTF.

The chain has TRBV7-9 and TRBJ1-5, with TRBD1 as a possible D gene (6 bases). Germline CDR1 is SEHNR and CDR2 is FQNEAQ (reference sequence). The CDR3 runs 14 residues. Trimming took off 7 bases at V and 6 bases at J, with 16 bases between the two ends. The CDR3 reads CASNRSTGSQPQHF. CDR3 coding DNA: TGTGCCAGCAACCGATCGACAGGATCTCAGCCCCAGCATTTT.

The CDR3, as DNA: TGCGCCAGCAGTGCTGGGACAGGGGGCAGGGGAGTCACTGAAGCTTTCTTT. Translating gives CASSAGTGGRGVTEAFF. The rearrangement links TRBV10-1 to TRBJ1-1, with 12 positions matching TRBD1. The junction had 10 bases not matched to a gene; V was cut back by 4 bases and J by 4 bases. The CDR3 runs 17 residues. Germline V gene lookup returns CDR1 WNHNN and CDR2 SYGVQD (reference sequence).

V usage is TRBV5-4 and J usage is TRBJ1-6; D is uncertain. Germline CDR1 and CDR2: SGHNT and YYREEE (reference sequence). This CDR3 has 15 residues. Trimming removed 2 bases at V and 8 bases at J, with 14 bases between. The CDR3 DNA follows: TGTGCCAGCAGCTTCCCGGGAGACGGGTATTCACCCCTCCACTTT. It encodes CASSFPGDGYSPLHF.

The chain joins TRBV5-4 to TRBJ2-2; D ambiguous. Germline V gene lookup returns CDR1 SGHNT and CDR2 YYREEE (reference sequence). CDR3 length equals 15 residues. The germline V and J ends were trimmed by 4 bases and 2 bases, with 12 bases remaining between them. CDR3 DNA sequence: TGTGCCAGCAGCCCCCTCGTGACAAACACCGGGGAGCTGTTTTTT. Protein: CASSPLVTNTGELFF. Full variable domain (outside the CDR3, taken from reference TRBV5-4 and TRBJ2-2): ETGVTQSPTHLIKTRGQQVTLRCSSQSGHNTVSWYQQALGQGPQFIFQYYREEENGRGNFPPRFSGLQFPNYSSELNVNALELDDSALYLCASSPLVTNTGELFFGEGSRLTVL.

The rearrangement uses TRBV27 and TRBJ1-2; D call uncertain. Trimming took off 0 bases at V and 2 bases at J, with 4 bases between the two ends. The CDR3 runs 13 residues. Germline lookup yields CDR1 MNHEY and CDR2 SMNVEV (reference sequence). This CDR3 is CASSLSGNYGYTF. The CDR3 region has the DNA TGTGCCAGCAGTTTATCGGGAAACTATGGCTACACCTTC.

The rearrangement uses TRBV5-1 and TRBJ2-2; the D gene is possibly TRBD1 (6 bases). This CDR3 region has 16 residues. The ends were cut back, 0 bases at V and 5 bases at J, with 14 bases in the middle. Germline CDR1 SGHRS, CDR2 YFSETQ. The CDR3 reads CASSLAYRDKTGELFF. CDR3 DNA sequence: TGCGCCAGCAGCTTGGCCTACAGGGATAAAACCGGGGAGCTGTTTTTT.

J is TRBJ2-3 and V is TRBV7-2, with D perhaps being TRBD1 or TRBD2 (5 bases each). The CDR3 contains 13 residues. The V and J ends lost 7 bases and 4 bases respectively, with 12 bases between them. CDR1 and CDR2 from the germline V gene are SGHTA and FQGNSA. Here the CDR3 DNA reads TGTGCCAGCACTGAGGGGAGCTCAGATACGCAGTATTTT. This encodes CASTEGSSDTQYF. Looking up the rest from reference TRBV7-2 and TRBJ2-3 gives the full variable domain: GAGVSQSPSNKVTEKGKDVELRCDPISGHTALYWYRQSLGQGLEFLIYFQGNSAPDKSGLPSDRFSAERTGGSVSTLTIQRTQQEDSAVYLCASTEGSSDTQYFGPGTRLTVL.

The genes are TRBV9 and TRBJ1-4; D is unclear. This CDR3 comprises 16 residues. Trimming cost V 4 bases and J 0 bases, with 13 bases left between them. CDR1 and CDR2 (germline): SGDLS, YYNGEE. This CDR3 reads CASSNKGAATNEKLFF. The DNA of the CDR3 is TGTGCCAGCAGCAATAAGGGAGCAGCAACTAATGAAAAACTGTTTTTT.